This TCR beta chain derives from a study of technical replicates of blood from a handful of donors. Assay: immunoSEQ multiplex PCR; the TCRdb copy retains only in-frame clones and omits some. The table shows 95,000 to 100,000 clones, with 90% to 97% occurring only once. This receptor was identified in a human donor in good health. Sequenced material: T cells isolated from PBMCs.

The CDR3 bases are TGTGCCAGCAGTGCCCCGAGACAGGGACTCGACGAGCAGTACTTC. Encoded protein: CASSAPRQGLDEQYF. This chain links TRBV6-5 with TRBJ2-7; D might be TRBD1 (7 bases). Trimming pared 5 bases from V and 5 bases from J, leaving 19 bases between. Germline assignment: CDR1 MNHEY and CDR2 SVGAGI. The CDR3 spans 15 residues.